These 14 T cell receptor beta chains share one sample of origin, sequenced in a study of T cells in Graves' hyperthyroidism and ophthalmopathy. RNA transcripts gave rise to amplified TCR beta CDR3 regions. Researchers ran a first-round RT-PCR on the TCR CDR3 using the HTBI primer set. TCRdb reprocessed the multiplex PCR reads with MiXCR, giving one entry per CDR3 protein. The sample consists of 480,000 or so distinct CDR3 sequences, 46% of them appearing once. Sequencing was done on a sample of peripheral blood or thyroid tissue (not recorded which). The receptors come from an adult woman with Graves' disease, either hyperthyroidism or ophthalmopathy (not recorded which).

The chain couples TRBV19 to TRBJ1-4; D is ambiguous. The germline V gene encodes CDR1 LNHDA and CDR2 SQIVND (reference sequence). CDR3 size: 13 residues. Deletions cut 4 bases from V and 3 bases from J, with 6 bases between. The CDR3 region is CASSKASNEKLFF. CDR3 DNA: TGTGCCAGTAGTAAGGCTTCTAATGAAAAACTGTTTTTT.

The J gene is TRBJ2-2, the V gene TRBV5-1, with 10 bases matching TRBD1. CDR3 length: 15 amino acids. Germline V gene lookup returns CDR1 SGHRS and CDR2 YFSETQ. V lost 3 bases and J lost 6; bases outside the gene matches: 5. The CDR3 sequence: CASSSGQGIPGELFF. CDR3 nucleotides: TGCGCCAGCAGCTCGGGACAGGGGATACCCGGGGAGCTGTTTTTT.

The genes are TRBV10-3 and TRBJ2-2, with D perhaps matching TRBD1 (6 bases). From germline, CDR1 is ENHRY and CDR2 SYGVKD. Trimming cost V 6 bases and J 1 base, with 9 bases left between them. CDR3 length equals 14 residues. CDR3 DNA: TGTGCCATCAGGGGGACACGGAACACCGGGGAGCTGTTTTTT. This translates into CAIRGTRNTGELFF.

This clonotype appeared many times. The chain uses TRBV14 and TRBJ1-1, with D unresolved. Germline V gene sequence: CDR1 SGHDN, CDR2 FVKESK. The CDR3 runs 15 residues. Trimming left V 4 bases short and J 4 bases short, with 16 bases between. The CDR3 coding sequence is TGTGCCAGCAGCCCGTTAGAGTCGTGGAGCACTGAAGCTTTCTTT. This translates into CASSPLESWSTEAFF.

CDR3 loop: CSVEGRSGGRTGELFF. The CDR3, as DNA: TGCAGCGTTGAGGGTCGGTCGGGGGGCCGCACCGGGGAGCTGTTTTTT. The V call is TRBV29-1, the J call TRBJ2-2, with D possibly matching TRBD2 (7 bases). The CDR3 has 16 residues. The V gene lost 3 bases and the J gene lost 4 bases, with 18 bases spanning the gap. Germline CDR1 SQVTM, CDR2 ANQGSEA.

The gene calls are TRBV29-1 and TRBJ1-2, with 11 bases matching TRBD1. This CDR3 contains 14 residues. The germline CDR1 and CDR2 sequences are SQVTM and ANQGSEA. The CDR3, as DNA: TGCAGATGGGCGGACAGGGGGCATGACTATGGCTACACCTTC. It encodes CRWADRGHDYGYTF.

There are many counts of this clonotype. V usage is TRBV4-1 and J usage is TRBJ2-7; D perhaps matches TRBD2 (6 bases). V was shortened by 5 bases and J by 3 bases, with 11 bases between the two germline ends. CDR1 is MGHRA, CDR2 YSYEKL, per germline. The CDR3 totals 13 residues. In DNA form, the CDR3 reads TGCGCCAGCAGCAACGGGGGAAACTACGAGCAGTACTTC. Its translation is CASSNGGNYEQYF.

In its sample, this clonotype was seen many times. The chain joins TRBV7-9 to TRBJ2-6; 8 bases line up with TRBD1. The germline CDR1 and CDR2 sequences are SEHNR and FQNEAQ (reference sequence). The V gene end was trimmed by 4 bases and the J gene end by 0 bases; junction bases not matched to a gene: 11. The CDR3 is 19 residues long. DNA for the CDR3: TGTGCCAGCAGCTCGTACACAGGGGGAATTCACTCTGGGGCCAACGTCCTGACTTTC. Amino acids: CASSSYTGGIHSGANVLTF.

The J gene is TRBJ2-3, the V gene TRBV2; no clear D gene. Between the trimmed V and J ends, which lost 7 bases and 6 bases, there was a span of 17 bases. The V gene's germline CDR1 is SNHLY and CDR2 FYNNEI. This CDR3 is 14 amino acids long. DNA for the CDR3: TGTGCCAGCATCAGGAGTTTATCGAGGGATACGCAGTATTTT. It is translated as CASIRSLSRDTQYF.

This clonotype was detected a few times. The chain joins TRBV29-1 to TRBJ1-1, with a tentative D call TRBD1 (5 bases). This CDR3 comprises 11 residues. Germline lookup yields CDR1 SQVTM and CDR2 ANQGSEA. Trimming shortened V by 8 bases and J by 2 bases, and 9 bases separated the two germline ends. The CDR3, as DNA: TGCAGCACGACAGCTAACACTGAAGCTTTCTTT. As protein: CSTTANTEAFF.

The rearrangement links TRBV29-1 to TRBJ2-5; TRBD2 matches 11 bases. V dropped 8 bases and J dropped 1; count of bases not matched to a gene: 9. In germline, CDR1 is SQVTM, CDR2 ANQGSEA. The CDR3 sequence is 15 residues long. DNA for the CDR3: TGCAGCTCCTTCCTCCTAGCGGGAGGCCAAGAGACCCAGTACTTC. This encodes CSSFLLAGGQETQYF.

At least ten counts were recorded for this clonotype. This chain uses TRBV5-5 with TRBJ1-3; D might be TRBD1 (5 bases). This CDR3 contains 13 residues. Per germline, CDR1 SGHKS and CDR2 YYEKEE (reference sequence). The V end was cut by 5 bases, the J end by 0 bases, with 6 bases between. The CDR3 DNA sequence: TGTGCCAGCAGAGGGGACTCTGGAAACACCATATATTTT. As protein: CASRGDSGNTIYF.

The CDR3 reads CASSLDVDRGYF. The CDR3 DNA follows: TGTGCCAGCAGCCTAGACGTGGACAGGGGGTACTTC. The V and J genes are TRBV7-9 and TRBJ2-5; 9 bases are a match to TRBD1. Trimming took 5 bases from V and 13 from J; bases not matched to a gene: 8. Germline V gives CDR1 SEHNR, CDR2 FQNEAQ (reference sequence). The CDR3 contains 12 residues.

In its sample, this clonotype was seen many times. The gene calls are TRBV5-1 and TRBJ1-2; D remains ambiguous. V was cut by 0 bases and J by 0 bases, with 6 bases left in between. The CDR3 sequence is 14 residues long. Germline V gene data show CDR1 as SGHRS and CDR2 as YFSETQ. Here the CDR3 reads CASSLAAANYGYTF. DNA for the CDR3: TGCGCCAGCAGCTTGGCCGCAGCTAACTATGGCTACACCTTC.